The rows below give T cell receptor beta chains drawn from one sample of a study of T cells in Graves' hyperthyroidism and ophthalmopathy. TCRdb independently ran MiXCR on the multiplex PCR reads; one entry per CDR3 protein. The sample holds about 410,000 distinct CDR3 sequences; roughly 14% are singletons and the top ten take over 10%. Sequenced: blood. Receptors were obtained from a man aged 18 to 29 with Graves' ophthalmopathy. CDR3s include the opening cysteine and the closing phenylalanine or tryptophan. Each record gives: clone size, D gene, J gene, V gene, CDR3 protein, CDR3 DNA. The D gene is left open where the match is weak. Not all rows give a size; the values are once, few, many and, for expanded clones, a class.

many | . | TRBJ2-2 | TRBV11-2 | CASSLEAITGELFF | TGTGCCAGCAGCTTAGAGGCCATCACCGGGGAGCTGTTTTTT
many | TRBD1 | TRBJ1-2 | TRBV18 | CASSPDRVPYGYTF | TGTGCCAGCTCACCAGACAGGGTTCCCTATGGCTACACCTTC
. | TRBD1 | TRBJ2-7 | TRBV18 | CASSGSDREPGSYEQYF | TGTGCCAGCTCAGGATCGGACAGGGAACCAGGATCTTACGAGCAGTACTTC
many | . | TRBJ1-2 | TRBV27 | CASRYQGTYGYTF | TGTGCCAGCAGGTATCAGGGTACCTATGGCTACACCTTC
. | TRBD2 | TRBJ2-2 | TRBV12-3/TRBV12-4 | CASSLVAGASGELFF | TGTGCCAGCAGTTTAGTAGCGGGCGCTTCGGGGGAGCTGTTTTTT
many | . | TRBJ2-1 | TRBV7-3 | CASSNRRDNEQFF | TGTGCCAGCAGCAACCGTCGGGACAATGAGCAGTTCTTC
many | TRBD1 | TRBJ1-5 | TRBV12-3/TRBV12-4 | CASSPNRDRGHQPQHF | TGTGCCAGCAGTCCCAACCGGGACAGGGGTCATCAGCCCCAGCATTTT
many | . | TRBJ1-1 | TRBV11-2 | CASSLGTYAEAFF | TGTGCCAGCAGCCTGGGGACATACGCTGAAGCTTTCTTT
. | . | TRBJ1-1 | TRBV30 | CAWSVKGWYTEAFF | TGTGCCTGGAGTGTTAAGGGGTGGTACACTGAAGCTTTCTTT
few | . | TRBJ2-2 | TRBV27 | CASSSYRDGNTGELFF | TGTGCCAGCAGTTCTTACCGGGACGGTAACACCGGGGAGCTGTTTTTT
few | . | TRBJ1-2 | TRBV6-1 | CAIGTNYDYTF | TGTGCCATCGGGACTAACTATGACTACACCTTC
many | TRBD2 | TRBJ2-3 | TRBV12-3/TRBV12-4 | CASSVSTGGRADTQYF | TGTGCCAGCAGTGTAAGCACGGGAGGGAGGGCAGATACGCAGTATTTT
few | . | TRBJ1-5 | TRBV9 | CASSVDGNQPQHF | TGTGCCAGCAGCGTGGACGGCAATCAGCCCCAGCATTTT
few | . | TRBJ2-2 | TRBV29-1 | CSVEIGFGELFF | TGCAGCGTTGAGATTGGGTTCGGGGAGCTGTTTTTT
. | . | TRBJ1-1 | TRBV27 | CASSLSSVAEAFF | TGTGCCAGCAGTTTATCTTCGGTGGCTGAAGCTTTCTTT
few | . | TRBJ2-5 | TRBV7-9 | CASSLIEYLQETQYF | TGTGCCAGCAGCTTAATTGAATACCTACAAGAGACCCAGTACTTC
many | TRBD2 | TRBJ2-7 | TRBV2 | CASSPLAVSAYEQYF | TGTGCCAGCAGTCCCCTAGCGGTCTCCGCCTACGAGCAGTACTTC
many | . | TRBJ2-3 | TRBV20-1 | CSARDRSKSTDTQYF | TGCAGTGCTAGAGATCGGTCTAAAAGCACAGATACGCAGTATTTT
. | TRBD1 | TRBJ1-4 | TRBV13 | CASSRTGGGFNEKLFF | TGTGCCAGCAGCCGGACAGGGGGCGGTTTTAATGAAAAACTGTTTTTT
many | TRBD2 | TRBJ2-7 | TRBV10-3 | CAISESSGTSGYYEQYF | TGTGCCATCAGTGAGTCTTCGGGGACTAGCGGATACTACGAGCAGTACTTC